The source of this T cell receptor beta chain is a study of shared clonotypes between healthy human individuals. Only one count was recorded for this clone. Its specificity is not known. Positively selected for CCR7, the CD45RO-negative cells used as naive CD8 cells excluded terminally differentiated effector memory CD45RA+ cells. The germline CDR1 and CDR2 sequences are MNHEY and SVGAGI. V lost 8 bases to trimming and J lost 7 bases, with 12 bases between them. The CDR3 runs to 11 residues. At the deep level, the assay was run. Here immunoSEQ multiplex PCR was the method, and the copy in TCRdb shows in-frame clones only, minus some. The table shows some 2,000,000 clones, with approximately 94% occurring only once. Overall study findings and caveats: Collection of samples was limited to blood; tissue repertoires likely differ. Roughly 5% of naive CD4 clonotypes were shared across four donors.

Sequenced: naive CD8+ T cells sorted from blood. The TCR was taken from a man younger than 35 in good health. The J gene is TRBJ2-7, the V gene TRBV6-5, with D maybe TRBD1 (6 bases). The CDR3 DNA is TGTGCCAGCGGGGGCCAGTTTGAGCAGTACTTC. Translated: CASGGQFEQYF.